A single T cell receptor (beta chain) is shown here with its context. The antigen it recognizes is unknown. No quality values exist for individual bases; no much larger clone is one base distant. This specimen belongs to a study of shared clonotypes between healthy human individuals (dated by TCRdb to the early 2020s). At the level of the whole study: The cohort included a few men and a couple of women between 18 and 49 years of age. To increase sequencing depth and limit assay-specific biases, different laboratories used diverse techniques to prepare libraries and sequence TCR repertoires. Blood TCR repertoires of a handful of healthy adults were deeply sequenced to estimate repertoire size and the extent of clonotype sharing between individuals. Per donor, three plates each were used for CD4 naive and CD4 memory, two for CD8 naive, and one for CD8 memory. Per donor, leukapheresis produced somewhere between about 0.85 and 8.9 billion PBMCs. Study-level results and caveats: Estimated clonotype richness was generally larger for naive than for memory subsets. Sampling was restricted to blood, and TCR repertoires in tissue are likely to differ from TCR repertoires in blood. Roughly 5% of naive CD4, 3.5% of naive CD8, about 2.5% of memory CD4, and about 0.4% of memory CD8 clonotypes were shared across four donors. Pairwise subsampling led to the expectation that sequencing depth would affect the degree of clonotype sharing among donors. Compared with non-shared clonotypes, the clonotypes found in all four sorted-subset donors had higher generation probabilities. The genetic and exposure-history diversity represented was limited by the small number of donors. Incomplete sequencing was indicated by rarefaction of sorted-subset datasets, despite the large sequencing depth.

The CDR3 has 13 amino acids, counting the end cysteine and phenylalanine. The DNA shown is the 39-base CDR3, in frame from base 1. Per the germline V gene, SGHTA is the CDR1 and FQGTGA is the CDR2. Trimming takes 5 bases off V and 6 bases off J; junction bases not matched to a gene: 7. For the CD8 naive samples, CD45RO-negative cells were positively selected for CCR7, yielding a CD45RA+CCR7+ population from which TemRA cells were excluded. Healthy HIV-negative adults with no recently reported acute infections or vaccinations were included as donors. Only Caucasian adults living in Nashville, Tennessee, USA were represented among the donors. After blood collection by leukapheresis, PBMCs were isolated using Ficoll-Histopaque density gradient centrifugation and then cryopreserved in the vapor phase of liquid nitrogen. Analytical flow cytometry was used to check the purity and quantity of each magnetically sorted T cell population. Genomic DNA was isolated from every sorted fraction and measured by UV absorbance on a Nanodrop 2000c.

Using the deep immunoSEQ assay, multiplex PCR amplified TCR CDR3 regions from genomic DNA. Genomic DNA extracted from each cell subset was distributed evenly over all wells of several immunoSEQ 96-well plates, and each plate served as one replicate. For sorted subsets, approximately 210 ng of genomic DNA, equivalent to tens of thousands of T cell genomes, went into each replicate PCR. Purified libraries were quantified with a Qubit 3.0 fluorometer, sized on a Bioanalyzer 2100, and re-quantified with the KAPA Library Quantification kit. Every immunoSEQ 96-well plate was sequenced on a dedicated single-read 150-cycle Illumina NextSeq 550 flow cell. The study's own analysis went as follows. The immunoSEQ output contained only junctional sequences without quality scores, so filtering could not match that applied to full-length reads. Sequences were annotated with PyIR, a Python wrapper for IgBLAST v1.9, and V/J genes and CDR3 were assigned using IMGT germline references. Reads with weak V/J assignments (E-value above 1e-6), missing CDR3, stop codons, out-of-frame junctions, or ambiguous translated residues were removed. V3J clonotypes were defined as sequences sharing the same inferred V gene, J gene, and CDR3 amino acid sequence. The percentage overlap between two repertoires was calculated by dividing the number of shared unique clonotypes by the size of the smaller repertoire. Richness of each repertoire was evaluated using RTK rarefaction, the Chao1 estimator, and Recon v2.1 estimates of unobserved clonotypes. For all TCRbeta clonotypes obtained by the gDNA method from a handful of donors, generation probabilities were computed with OLGA. Held by TCRdb, this immuneACCESS table contains in-frame sequences only and omits some clones. Under half of the omission traces to an unresolved V gene where checked; the cause of the rest is unknown. D and trimming come from the DNA, and the V and J calls and clone size come from that table. The table for this sample lists some 2 million clones; about 95% of them were counted only once. The ten largest clones capture less than 1.5% of the sample.

Sequencing was done on a sample of naive CD8+ T cells sorted from blood. The sample's cell subset or site label, in plain terms: CD45RA+CCR7+. This receptor was obtained from a man aged 18 to 30 in good health. The chain was built from TRBV7-3 and TRBJ2-7, with 7 bases matching TRBD2. The bases are TGTGCCAGCAGCCTTACTAGCGAAGGCGAGCAGTACTTC. It is translated as CASSLTSEGEQYF.